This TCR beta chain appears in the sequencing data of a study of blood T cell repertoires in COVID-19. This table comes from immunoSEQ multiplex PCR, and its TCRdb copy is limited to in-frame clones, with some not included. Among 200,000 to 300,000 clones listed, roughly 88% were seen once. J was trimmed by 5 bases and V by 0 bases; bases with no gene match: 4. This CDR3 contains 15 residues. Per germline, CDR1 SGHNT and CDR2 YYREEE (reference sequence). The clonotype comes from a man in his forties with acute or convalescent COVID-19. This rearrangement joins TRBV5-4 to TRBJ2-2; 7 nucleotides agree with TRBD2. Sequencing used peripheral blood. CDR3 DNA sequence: TGTGCCAGCAGCTTGGTGGGCGGGAGAACCGGGGAGCTGTTTTTT. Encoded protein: CASSLVGGRTGELFF.